This T cell receptor (beta chain) derives from a study of preoperative IRX-2 immunotherapy in early breast cancer. As for treatment: preoperative locoregional IRX-2 cytokine immunotherapy. This CDR3 has 15 amino acids. V was pared by 7 bases and J by 1 base, with 16 bases between. Germline V gives CDR1 SQVTM, CDR2 ANQGSEA. Profiling relied on immunoSEQ multiplex PCR, and the TCRdb table lists in-frame clones only, not all of them. The table shows about 98,000 clones, with roughly 88% occurring only once. This receptor was taken from a human donor with breast cancer. Sequenced material: tumor tissue, taken after IRX-2 immunotherapy. This chain links TRBV29-1 with TRBJ2-2; D perhaps matches TRBD1 (6 bases). The DNA of the CDR3 is TGCAGCGCCGAGGGGGACGGATTGAACACCGGGGAGCTGTTTTTT. Protein product: CSAEGDGLNTGELFF.